This T cell receptor (beta chain) was documented in a study of early T cells in non-severe SARS-CoV-2 infection. The CDR3 is 10 amino acids. The germline V gene has CDR1 LGHNT and CDR2 FRNRAP. Each CDR3 protein is one row after TCRdb ran MiXCR on the 5' RACE reads. The table includes 85,000 to 90,000 distinct CDR3 sequences, about 14% detected once. This TCR was recovered from an adult who was a healthcare worker with PCR-confirmed SARS-CoV-2 infection or an uninfected control (not recorded which). J is TRBJ1-1 and V is TRBV12-5, with D unresolved. The specimen sequenced was whole blood. CDR3 region: CAYCVTEAFF. CDR3 bases: TGTGCCTATTGTGTGACTGAAGCTTTCTTT.